Listed below are T cell receptor beta chains from one sample, sequenced in a study of PD-L1 blockade in urothelial cancer. The data were produced by immunoSEQ multiplex PCR, yet TCRdb's version contains in-frame clones alone and is incomplete. Of around 110,000 clones in the sample, under 95% were seen once. Sequencing used PBMCs, obtained around atezolizumab (anti-PD-L1) treatment. The receptors were gathered from a man aged 55 to 70 with urothelial cancer. CDR3s include the opening cysteine and the closing phenylalanine or tryptophan. A D gene is named only where the DNA matches it firmly. Clone size is not always given. Where it is, it says once, few, many or a class for expanded clones.

abundance: few
v_gene: TRBV30
d_gene: NA
j_gene: TRBJ1-4
CDR3aa: CAWSGTDRPNEKLFF
CDR3nt: TGTGCCTGGAGTGGAACCGACAGGCCTAATGAAAAACTGTTTTTT

abundance: NA
v_gene: TRBV28
d_gene: TRBD1
j_gene: TRBJ2-3
CDR3aa: CASSVTGDTQYF
CDR3nt: TGTGCCAGCAGTGTGACAGGGGATACGCAGTATTTT

abundance: NA
v_gene: TRBV10-1
d_gene: TRBD2
j_gene: TRBJ2-1
CDR3aa: CASSGGTSKNYNEQFF
CDR3nt: TGCGCCAGCAGTGGAGGGACTAGCAAAAACTACAATGAGCAGTTCTTC

abundance: NA
v_gene: TRBV11-1
d_gene: NA
j_gene: TRBJ2-7
CDR3aa: CASSFGARRAQYF
CDR3nt: TGTGCCAGCAGCTTCGGGGCTAGGAGGGCTCAGTACTTC

abundance: NA
v_gene: TRBV7-3
d_gene: NA
j_gene: TRBJ2-1
CDR3aa: CASSLFGAYNEQFF
CDR3nt: TGTGCCAGCAGCTTATTCGGGGCCTACAATGAGCAGTTCTTC

abundance: NA
v_gene: TRBV30
d_gene: NA
j_gene: TRBJ1-2
CDR3aa: CAWSVQVSPLGYTF
CDR3nt: TGTGCCTGGAGCGTACAGGTTTCCCCTCTAGGCTACACCTTC

abundance: NA
v_gene: TRBV6-5
d_gene: TRBD1
j_gene: TRBJ1-2
CDR3aa: CASSYGNRGGYGYTF
CDR3nt: TGTGCCAGCAGTTACGGGAACAGGGGTGGCTATGGCTACACCTTC

abundance: NA
v_gene: TRBV5-4
d_gene: TRBD1
j_gene: TRBJ2-1
CDR3aa: CASSHRDRVRNEQFF
CDR3nt: TGTGCCAGCAGCCACCGGGACAGGGTTCGCAATGAGCAGTTCTTC

abundance: NA
v_gene: TRBV18
d_gene: TRBD2
j_gene: TRBJ2-2
CDR3aa: CASSPMIGRASGELFF
CDR3nt: TGTGCCAGCTCACCAATGATCGGGAGGGCCTCCGGGGAGCTGTTTTTT

abundance: NA
v_gene: TRBV9
d_gene: TRBD2
j_gene: TRBJ2-1
CDR3aa: CASSVHHASPSGEQFF
CDR3nt: TGTGCCAGCAGCGTGCATCACGCCTCCCCTAGCGGTGAGCAGTTCTTC

abundance: few
v_gene: TRBV19
d_gene: TRBD1
j_gene: TRBJ1-5
CDR3aa: CASSTTDRVVQPQHF
CDR3nt: TGTGCCAGTAGTACGACTGACAGGGTTGTTCAGCCCCAGCATTTT

abundance: NA
v_gene: TRBV5-1
d_gene: TRBD1
j_gene: TRBJ2-3
CDR3aa: CASSLGQGPDTQYF
CDR3nt: TGCGCCAGCAGCCTCGGACAGGGCCCAGATACGCAGTATTTT

abundance: NA
v_gene: TRBV7-9
d_gene: NA
j_gene: TRBJ1-1
CDR3aa: CASSYSTAWDTEAFF
CDR3nt: TGTGCCAGCAGCTACAGCACCGCCTGGGACACTGAAGCTTTCTTT

abundance: few
v_gene: TRBV5-6
d_gene: NA
j_gene: TRBJ1-1
CDR3aa: CASSLEARATEAFF
CDR3nt: TGTGCCAGCAGCTTGGAGGCCAGGGCCACTGAAGCTTTCTTT

abundance: NA
v_gene: TRBV7-7
d_gene: TRBD2
j_gene: TRBJ2-2
CDR3aa: CASSLSLAGGTGELFF
CDR3nt: TGTGCTAGCAGCTTAAGTCTAGCGGGAGGAACCGGGGAGCTGTTTTTT

abundance: few
v_gene: TRBV5-4
d_gene: TRBD1
j_gene: TRBJ2-7
CDR3aa: CASSRDRVGEQYF
CDR3nt: TGTGCCAGCAGCCGGGACAGGGTTGGCGAGCAGTACTTC

abundance: NA
v_gene: TRBV6-5
d_gene: TRBD2
j_gene: TRBJ2-7
CDR3aa: CASSQTSGYEQYF
CDR3nt: TGTGCCAGCAGTCAGACTAGCGGCTACGAGCAGTACTTC

abundance: NA
v_gene: TRBV2
d_gene: NA
j_gene: TRBJ1-4
CDR3aa: CASKGDRNNEKLFF
CDR3nt: TGTGCCAGTAAGGGAGACAGGAATAATGAAAAACTGTTTTTT

abundance: NA
v_gene: TRBV7-2
d_gene: NA
j_gene: TRBJ2-7
CDR3aa: CASSFAAVGHEQYF
CDR3nt: TGTGCCAGCAGCTTCGCAGCGGTGGGCCACGAGCAGTACTTC

abundance: NA
v_gene: TRBV2
d_gene: TRBD1
j_gene: TRBJ2-7
CDR3aa: CASSEARDRGRPYF
CDR3nt: TGTGCCAGCAGTGAAGCGCGGGACAGGGGGCGCCCCTACTTC

abundance: NA
v_gene: TRBV30
d_gene: NA
j_gene: TRBJ1-4
CDR3aa: CAWSVRGAGEKLFF
CDR3nt: TGTGCCTGGAGTGTTCGGGGGGCCGGTGAAAAACTGTTTTTT

abundance: NA
v_gene: TRBV4-2
d_gene: TRBD2
j_gene: TRBJ2-2
CDR3aa: CASSQDPRTSGVGELFF
CDR3nt: TGTGCCAGCAGCCAAGATCCAAGGACTAGTGGGGTCGGGGAGCTGTTTTTT

abundance: NA
v_gene: TRBV10-1
d_gene: TRBD1
j_gene: TRBJ2-3
CDR3aa: CASSDGQGSTDTQYF
CDR3nt: TGCGCCAGCAGTGACGGACAGGGTAGCACAGATACGCAGTATTTT

abundance: NA
v_gene: TRBV4-3
d_gene: NA
j_gene: TRBJ1-1
CDR3aa: CASSQGHNTGTEAFF
CDR3nt: TGCGCCAGCAGCCAAGGACACAACACGGGAACTGAAGCTTTCTTT

abundance: NA
v_gene: TRBV2
d_gene: TRBD1
j_gene: TRBJ1-5
CDR3aa: CASSERTGSNQPQHF
CDR3nt: TGTGCCAGCAGCGAACGGACAGGTAGCAATCAGCCCCAGCATTTT

abundance: NA
v_gene: TRBV7-3
d_gene: NA
j_gene: TRBJ1-5
CDR3aa: CASSLIGAAITPQHF
CDR3nt: TGTGCCAGCAGCTTAATAGGGGCAGCCATCACGCCCCAGCATTTT

abundance: NA
v_gene: TRBV13
d_gene: NA
j_gene: TRBJ1-3
CDR3aa: CASSQKTGNTIYF
CDR3nt: TGTGCCAGCAGCCAGAAGACTGGAAACACCATATATTTT

abundance: NA
v_gene: TRBV7-8
d_gene: NA
j_gene: TRBJ2-7
CDR3aa: CASSFRLGPYEQYF
CDR3nt: TGTGCCAGCAGCTTCAGACTAGGCCCCTACGAGCAGTACTTC

abundance: NA
v_gene: TRBV5-4
d_gene: TRBD2
j_gene: TRBJ2-5
CDR3aa: CASSPEGRGGSETQYF
CDR3nt: TGTGCCAGCAGCCCCGAAGGGCGGGGGGGATCGGAGACCCAGTACTTC

abundance: once
v_gene: TRBV7-2
d_gene: NA
j_gene: TRBJ1-2
CDR3aa: CASSRSRVDYGYTF
CDR3nt: TGTGCCAGCAGCCGAAGCAGGGTCGACTATGGCTACACCTTC

abundance: NA
v_gene: TRBV11-2
d_gene: NA
j_gene: TRBJ2-5
CDR3aa: CASSLAGGETQYF
CDR3nt: TGTGCCAGCAGCTTAGCAGGGGGGGAGACCCAGTACTTC

abundance: few
v_gene: TRBV28
d_gene: TRBD1
j_gene: TRBJ1-2
CDR3aa: CASSLADRGLGYTF
CDR3nt: TGTGCCAGCAGTTTGGCAGACAGGGGTCTGGGCTACACCTTC

abundance: NA
v_gene: TRBV11-2
d_gene: NA
j_gene: TRBJ2-2
CDR3aa: CASSRVRRAGGELFF
CDR3nt: TGTGCCAGCAGCCGGGTCCGCAGGGCCGGCGGGGAGCTGTTTTTT

abundance: NA
v_gene: TRBV9
d_gene: TRBD2
j_gene: TRBJ2-7
CDR3aa: CASSEGTSRDEQYF
CDR3nt: TGTGCCAGCAGCGAGGGGACTAGTAGAGACGAGCAGTACTTC

abundance: NA
v_gene: TRBV4-2
d_gene: NA
j_gene: TRBJ2-6
CDR3aa: CASSQVTGSGANVLTF
CDR3nt: TGTGCCAGCAGCCAAGTAACGGGCTCTGGGGCCAACGTCCTGACTTTC

abundance: NA
v_gene: TRBV19
d_gene: TRBD1
j_gene: TRBJ2-7
CDR3aa: CASSLGQGGEQYF
CDR3nt: TGTGCCAGTAGTCTTGGACAGGGGGGGGAGCAGTACTTC

abundance: NA
v_gene: TRBV2
d_gene: NA
j_gene: TRBJ1-1
CDR3aa: CASSEGRKNTEAFF
CDR3nt: TGTGCCAGCAGTGAGGGCCGGAAGAACACTGAAGCTTTCTTT

abundance: NA
v_gene: TRBV5-4
d_gene: TRBD2
j_gene: TRBJ2-7
CDR3aa: CASSGGTSRGEQYF
CDR3nt: TGTGCCAGCAGCGGAGGGACTAGTCGCGGCGAGCAGTACTTC

abundance: NA
v_gene: TRBV7-9
d_gene: TRBD1
j_gene: TRBJ2-7
CDR3aa: CASSFKGDRSYEQYF
CDR3nt: TGTGCCAGCAGCTTTAAGGGGGACAGGTCCTACGAGCAGTACTTC

abundance: NA
v_gene: TRBV5-1
d_gene: TRBD1
j_gene: TRBJ1-1
CDR3aa: CASSPEGQAMNTEAFF
CDR3nt: TGCGCCAGCAGCCCTGAGGGACAGGCAATGAACACTGAAGCTTTCTTT

abundance: NA
v_gene: TRBV28
d_gene: NA
j_gene: TRBJ2-2
CDR3aa: CASSMSRGTGELFF
CDR3nt: TGTGCCAGCAGTATGAGCAGGGGCACCGGGGAGCTGTTTTTT

abundance: NA
v_gene: TRBV9
d_gene: TRBD1
j_gene: TRBJ1-3
CDR3aa: CASSTMGQGENTIYF
CDR3nt: TGTGCCAGCAGCACCATGGGACAGGGAGAAAACACCATATATTTT

abundance: few
v_gene: TRBV5-4
d_gene: TRBD2
j_gene: TRBJ2-7
CDR3aa: CASSPGLAVLEQYF
CDR3nt: TGTGCCAGCAGCCCGGGACTAGCGGTCCTCGAGCAGTACTTC

abundance: once
v_gene: TRBV19
d_gene: TRBD1
j_gene: TRBJ1-2
CDR3aa: CASQRQGDYGYTF
CDR3nt: TGTGCCAGTCAGAGACAGGGAGACTATGGCTACACCTTC

abundance: NA
v_gene: TRBV7-8
d_gene: NA
j_gene: TRBJ2-1
CDR3aa: CASSSLGSLSYNEQFF
CDR3nt: TGTGCCAGCAGCTCCCTTGGGAGTCTCTCCTACAATGAGCAGTTCTTC

abundance: NA
v_gene: TRBV6-4
d_gene: TRBD2
j_gene: TRBJ2-7
CDR3aa: CASSIAGVGEQYF
CDR3nt: TGTGCCAGCAGTATAGCGGGAGTAGGCGAGCAGTACTTC

abundance: NA
v_gene: TRBV5-1
d_gene: NA
j_gene: TRBJ2-1
CDR3aa: CASSLGTTYNEQFF
CDR3nt: TGCGCCAGCAGCTTGGGGACAACCTACAATGAGCAGTTCTTC

abundance: NA
v_gene: TRBV2
d_gene: NA
j_gene: TRBJ2-5
CDR3aa: CASSDRGETQYF
CDR3nt: TGTGCCAGCAGTGACAGGGGAGAGACCCAGTACTTC

abundance: NA
v_gene: TRBV7-2
d_gene: NA
j_gene: TRBJ1-1
CDR3aa: CASSLGGTLNTEAFF
CDR3nt: TGTGCCAGCAGCTTGGGAGGCACACTGAACACTGAAGCTTTCTTT

abundance: NA
v_gene: TRBV5-8
d_gene: NA
j_gene: TRBJ1-5
CDR3aa: CASSRKGRVQPQHF
CDR3nt: TGTGCCAGCAGCCGGAAAGGGAGGGTACAGCCCCAGCATTTT

abundance: NA
v_gene: TRBV5-1
d_gene: NA
j_gene: TRBJ2-7
CDR3aa: CASSLTTSLNEQYF
CDR3nt: TGCGCCAGCAGCTTGACTACTAGCCTGAACGAGCAGTACTTC

abundance: NA
v_gene: TRBV4-1
d_gene: TRBD2
j_gene: TRBJ2-4
CDR3aa: CASKKEVTSFPNIQYF
CDR3nt: TGCGCCAGCAAAAAAGAAGTGACTAGCTTTCCAAACATTCAGTACTTC

abundance: NA
v_gene: TRBV7-9
d_gene: TRBD1
j_gene: TRBJ1-3
CDR3aa: CASSFSGGSGNTIYF
CDR3nt: TGTGCCAGCAGCTTTTCAGGGGGCTCTGGAAACACCATATATTTT

abundance: NA
v_gene: TRBV29-1
d_gene: NA
j_gene: TRBJ2-1
CDR3aa: CSVELLTSTSYNEQFF
CDR3nt: TGCAGCGTTGAATTACTAACTAGCACTTCCTACAATGAGCAGTTCTTC

abundance: NA
v_gene: TRBV6-5
d_gene: TRBD1
j_gene: TRBJ2-2
CDR3aa: CASGPGQDTGELFF
CDR3nt: TGTGCCAGCGGCCCGGGACAGGACACCGGGGAGCTGTTTTTT